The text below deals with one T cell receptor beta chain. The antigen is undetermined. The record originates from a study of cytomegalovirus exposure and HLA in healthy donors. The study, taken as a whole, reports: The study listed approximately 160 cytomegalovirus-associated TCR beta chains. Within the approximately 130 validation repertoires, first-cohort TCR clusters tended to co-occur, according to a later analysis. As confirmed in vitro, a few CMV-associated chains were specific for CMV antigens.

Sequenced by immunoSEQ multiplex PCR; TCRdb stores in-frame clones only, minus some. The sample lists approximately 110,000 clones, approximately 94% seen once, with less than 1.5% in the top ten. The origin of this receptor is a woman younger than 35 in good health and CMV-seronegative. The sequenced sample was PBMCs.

CDR3: CASSLWQGEQPQHF. CDR3 in DNA: TGTGCCAGCAGTTTATGGCAGGGCGAACAGCCCCAGCATTTT. J is TRBJ1-5 and V is TRBV28; perhaps TRBD1 as D (5 bases). CDR3 size: 14 residues. Trimming took 0 bases from V and 7 from J, leaving 10 bases between them. CDR1 and CDR2 from the germline V gene are MDHEN and SYDVKM.